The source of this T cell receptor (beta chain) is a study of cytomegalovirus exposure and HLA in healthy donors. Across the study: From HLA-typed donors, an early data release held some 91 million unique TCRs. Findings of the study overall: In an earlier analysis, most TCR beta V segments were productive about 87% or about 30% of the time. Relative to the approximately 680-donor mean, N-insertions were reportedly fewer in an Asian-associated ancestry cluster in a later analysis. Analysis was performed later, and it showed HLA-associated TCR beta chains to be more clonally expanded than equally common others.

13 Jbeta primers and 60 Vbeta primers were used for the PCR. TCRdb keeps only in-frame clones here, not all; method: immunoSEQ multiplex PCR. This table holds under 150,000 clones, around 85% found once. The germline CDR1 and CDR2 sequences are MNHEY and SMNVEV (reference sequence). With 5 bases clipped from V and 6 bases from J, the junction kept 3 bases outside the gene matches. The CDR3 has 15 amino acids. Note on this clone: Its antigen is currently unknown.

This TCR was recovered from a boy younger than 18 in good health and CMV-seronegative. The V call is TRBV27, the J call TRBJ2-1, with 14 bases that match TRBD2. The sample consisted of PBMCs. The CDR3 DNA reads TGTGCCAGCAGTCAGGGGACTAGCGGGAGCAATGAGCAGTTCTTC. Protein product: CASSQGTSGSNEQFF.